The 6 T cell receptor beta chains given below trace back to one sample, sequenced in a study of blood T cell repertoires in COVID-19 (dated by TCRdb to 2018 to 2021). Libraries were built with the immunoSEQ multiplex PCR assay. Held by TCRdb, this immuneACCESS table contains in-frame sequences only and omits some clones. Under half of the omission traces to an unresolved V gene where checked; the cause of the rest is unknown. A total of over 200,000 clones appear in this sample, around 88% of them only once. About 3% of the sample lies in the top ten. The material sequenced was peripheral blood. These receptor sequences come from a woman in her 30s who had recovered from COVID-19.

The CDR3 sequence: CASSGPGQRSYEQYF. Here the CDR3 DNA reads TGTGCCAGCAGCGGTCCGGGACAGAGAAGCTACGAGCAGTACTTC. V usage is TRBV9 and J usage is TRBJ2-7; 7 bases are a match to TRBD1. Germline loops: CDR1 SGDLS, CDR2 YYNGEE. With V trimmed by 3 bases and J by 3 bases, 9 bases remained unmatched. The CDR3 totals 15 residues.

The V call is TRBV18, the J call TRBJ2-7, with 7 bases lining up with TRBD1. Looked up from germline, CDR1 is KGHSH and CDR2 is LQKENI. The trim removed 1 base at V and 5 bases at J, leaving 11 bases unmatched. The CDR3 spans 16 residues. CDR3 protein: CASSPRSGTVFNEQYF. CDR3 in DNA: TGTGCCAGCTCACCACGTTCCGGGACAGTGTTCAACGAGCAGTACTTC.

V and J are TRBV7-6 and TRBJ2-3; D is possibly TRBD1 (6 bases). The CDR3 runs to 17 residues. Between the trimmed V and J ends, which lost 1 base and 0 bases, there was a span of 14 bases. Germline V gene sequence: CDR1 SGHVS, CDR2 FNYEAQ. The CDR3 sequence: CASSLGSRGRSTDTQYF. CDR3 nucleotide sequence: TGTGCCAGCAGCTTAGGTTCCAGGGGCCGTAGCACAGATACGCAGTATTTT.

The chain joins TRBV14 to TRBJ1-1, with D uncertain. The V end was cut by 0 bases, the J end by 3 bases, with 11 bases between. Per germline, CDR1 SGHDN and CDR2 FVKESK. This CDR3 is built from 15 residues. CDR3 nucleotide sequence: TGTGCCAGCAGCCAAGATTTTTCCGACTACACTGAAGCTTTCTTT. Amino acids: CASSQDFSDYTEAFF.

This clone was observed once. The chain combines TRBV18 with TRBJ2-3; the D is unclear. V was pared by 3 bases and J by 4 bases, with 5 bases between. This CDR3 spans 12 amino acids. Germline-derived CDR1 and CDR2 are KGHSH and LQKENI. The CDR3, as DNA: TGTGCCAGCTCACCTTCTCCAGATACGCAGTATTTT. It specifies CASSPSPDTQYF.

With respect to this clone: The junction shows a germline mismatch at one end, possibly a read error. The rearrangement uses TRBV2 and TRBJ1-2, with TRBD1 matching 9 bases. The CDR3 is 16 amino acids. Germline V gene lookup returns CDR1 SNHLY and CDR2 FYNNEI. The CDR3 here is CASSEDRGNANYGYTF. The CDR3 region has the DNA TGTGCCAGCAGCGAAGACAGGGGGAATGCTAACTATGGCTACACCTTC.